What follows are 9 T cell receptor beta chains derived from one specimen sequenced in a study of identical twins. MiXCR, run by TCRdb on the 5' RACE reads, gives a single entry per CDR3 protein. The table includes hundreds of thousands of distinct CDR3 sequences, around 12% detected once. Another study also made use of these data, one on yellow fever vaccine responses in identical twins.

Sample: PBMCs. The receptors were sampled from a woman in her late teens or twenties in good health.

The CDR3 nucleotides read TGCGCCAGCAGCCCTGTCGCTTCCAGGGGGTTCGGCACTGAAGCTTTCTTT. Translated: CASSPVASRGFGTEAFF. The chain links TRBV4-1 to TRBJ1-1; 7 nucleotides align to TRBD1. J was trimmed by 4 bases and V by 4 bases; bases with no gene match: 15. The V gene's germline CDR1 is MGHRA and CDR2 YSYEKL. The CDR3 length is 17 residues.

This chain joins TRBV27 and TRBJ2-1, with TRBD2 matching 7 bases. This CDR3 has 16 amino acids. The V gene's germline CDR1 is MNHEY and CDR2 SMNVEV (reference sequence). Trimming at V came to 3 bases and at J to 2 bases, leaving 7 bases not matched to a gene. CDR3 nucleotides: TGTGCCAGCAGTTTTTCCGCGGGAGTCCCCTACAATGAGCAGTTCTTC. Protein product: CASSFSAGVPYNEQFF.

The table lists this clonotype with a count of one. The chain combines TRBV18 with TRBJ2-2; D possibly corresponds to TRBD2 (6 bases). With 4 bases removed from V and 0 bases from J, the gap between germline ends came to 9 bases. There are 15 residues in the CDR3. The germline V gene encodes CDR1 KGHSH and CDR2 LQKENI. Here the CDR3 reads CASSRSGANTGELFF. The CDR3 region has the DNA TGTGCCAGCTCACGATCGGGGGCGAACACCGGGGAGCTGTTTTTT.

This clonotype was recorded many times. The genes are TRBV7-3 and TRBJ2-1, with no clear D. The ends were cut back, 5 bases at V and 2 bases at J, with 13 bases in the middle. The CDR3 length is 15 residues. Germline assignment: CDR1 SGHTA and CDR2 FQGTGA. The CDR3 reads CASSPLGGTYNEQFF. CDR3 nucleotides: TGTGCCAGCAGCCCTCTGGGCGGAACCTACAATGAGCAGTTCTTC.

This clonotype appeared many times. CDR3 nucleotides: TGCAGCGTTGGGGGACTAGCGGATTACAATGAGCAGTTCTTC. Amino acid sequence: CSVGGLADYNEQFF. V and J are TRBV29-1 and TRBJ2-1, with 11 positions matching TRBD2. The V gene's germline CDR1 is SQVTM and CDR2 ANQGSEA. The CDR3 consists of 14 residues. J lost 4 bases, V lost 4 bases, and 3 bases had no gene match.

This clonotype has a handful of counts. This rearrangement joins TRBV3-1 to TRBJ2-2; D is tentatively TRBD1 or TRBD2 (5 bases each). This CDR3 contains 14 residues. The germline V gene encodes CDR1 LGHDT and CDR2 YNNKEL (reference sequence). V was cut by 4 bases and J by 7 bases, with 13 bases left in between. CDR3: CASSPTRGVGELFF. CDR3 coding DNA: TGTGCCAGCAGCCCTACACGAGGGGTCGGGGAGCTGTTTTTT.

This chain links TRBV20-1 with TRBJ2-5, with 9 bases matching TRBD2. Trimming at V came to 3 bases and at J to 2 bases, leaving 10 bases not matched to a gene. CDR3 length equals 16 residues. The germline CDR1 and CDR2 sequences are DFQATT and SNEGSKA (reference sequence). This chain's CDR3 is CSASGLAGFPQETQYF. CDR3 in DNA: TGCAGTGCTAGCGGCCTAGCGGGATTCCCACAAGAGACCCAGTACTTC.

This clonotype was seen at least ten times. The chain carries TRBV7-3 and TRBJ2-3; 8 nucleotides align to TRBD2. Germline V CDR1 and CDR2: SGHTA, FQGTGA. The CDR3 covers 15 residues. Losses at the gene ends were 3 bases for V and 0 bases for J; bases not matched to a gene: 2. Written as DNA, the CDR3 is TGTGCCAGCAGCTTTAGCGGGACTAGCACAGATACGCAGTATTTT. It encodes CASSFSGTSTDTQYF.

A few counts support this clonotype. V is TRBV20-1 and J is TRBJ1-6; D remains ambiguous. Germline V lookup: CDR1 DFQATT, CDR2 SNEGSKA (reference sequence). Trimming removed 2 bases from V and 9 bases from J, with 8 bases in between. The CDR3 is made up of 12 amino acids. The CDR3 bases are TGCAGTGCTAGATTCGGAATTTCACCCCTCCACTTT. As protein: CSARFGISPLHF.